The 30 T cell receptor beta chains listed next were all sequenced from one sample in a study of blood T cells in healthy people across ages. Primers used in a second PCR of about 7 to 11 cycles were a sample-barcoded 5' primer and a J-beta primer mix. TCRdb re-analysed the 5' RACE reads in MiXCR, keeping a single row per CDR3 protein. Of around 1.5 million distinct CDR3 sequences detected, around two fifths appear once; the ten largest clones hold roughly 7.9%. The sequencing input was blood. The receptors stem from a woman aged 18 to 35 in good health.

CDR3 loop: CASSLAASEINEQFF. The CDR3 coding sequence is TGCGCCAGCAGCTTGGCGGCTAGCGAGATTAATGAGCAGTTCTTC. The chain joins TRBV5-1 to TRBJ2-1, with D maybe TRBD2 (6 bases). The V end was cut by 0 bases, the J end by 7 bases, with 14 bases between. Looked up from germline, CDR1 is SGHRS and CDR2 is YFSETQ. The CDR3 spans 15 residues.

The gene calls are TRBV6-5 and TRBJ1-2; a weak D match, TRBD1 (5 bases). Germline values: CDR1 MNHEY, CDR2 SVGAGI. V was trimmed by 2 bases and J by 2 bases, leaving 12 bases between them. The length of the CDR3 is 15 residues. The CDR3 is CASSYGSGGNYGYTF. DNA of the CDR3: TGTGCCAGCAGTTACGGCTCGGGGGGGAACTATGGCTACACCTTC.

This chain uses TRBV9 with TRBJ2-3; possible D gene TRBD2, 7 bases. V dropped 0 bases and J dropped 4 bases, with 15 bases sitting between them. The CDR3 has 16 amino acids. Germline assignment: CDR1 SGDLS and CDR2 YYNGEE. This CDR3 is CASSVASGGKSDTQYF. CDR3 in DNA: TGTGCCAGCAGCGTAGCGTCGGGGGGCAAGTCAGATACGCAGTATTTT. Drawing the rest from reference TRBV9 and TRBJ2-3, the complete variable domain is DSGVTQTPKHLITATGQRVTLRCSPRSGDLSVYWYQQSLDQGLQFLIQYYNGEERAKGNILERFSAQQFPDLHSELNLSSLELGDSALYFCASSVASGGKSDTQYFGPGTRLTVL.

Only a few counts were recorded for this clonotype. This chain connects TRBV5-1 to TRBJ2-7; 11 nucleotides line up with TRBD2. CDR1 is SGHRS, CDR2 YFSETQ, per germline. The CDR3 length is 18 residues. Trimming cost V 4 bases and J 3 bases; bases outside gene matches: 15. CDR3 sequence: CASSPLPTSGERRYEQYF. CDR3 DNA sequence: TGCGCCAGCAGCCCACTCCCGACTAGCGGGGAGCGACGCTACGAGCAGTACTTC.

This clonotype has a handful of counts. DNA for the CDR3: TGTGCCAGCAGCTTAGGCCCTTATCCGCCGTTGGGGTCCTACAATGAGCAGTTCTTC. Protein sequence: CASSLGPYPPLGSYNEQFF. This chain links TRBV7-6 with TRBJ2-1; no clear D. The germline V gene encodes CDR1 SGHVS and CDR2 FNYEAQ. The CDR3 is 19 residues long. The germline V and J ends were trimmed by 1 base and 1 base, with 20 bases remaining between them.

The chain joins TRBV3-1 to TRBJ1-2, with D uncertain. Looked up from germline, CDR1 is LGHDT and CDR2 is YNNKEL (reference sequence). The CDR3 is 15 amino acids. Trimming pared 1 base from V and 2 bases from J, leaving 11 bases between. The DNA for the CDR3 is TGTGCCAGCAGCCAAGGGAATTTAGGGAACTATGGCTACACCTTC. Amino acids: CASSQGNLGNYGYTF.

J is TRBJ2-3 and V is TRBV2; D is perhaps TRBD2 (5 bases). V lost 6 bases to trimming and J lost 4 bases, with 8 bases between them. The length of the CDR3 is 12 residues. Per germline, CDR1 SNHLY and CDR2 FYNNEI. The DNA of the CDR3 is TGTGCCAGCAGGAAAGCGGCAGATACGCAGTATTTT. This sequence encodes CASRKAADTQYF.

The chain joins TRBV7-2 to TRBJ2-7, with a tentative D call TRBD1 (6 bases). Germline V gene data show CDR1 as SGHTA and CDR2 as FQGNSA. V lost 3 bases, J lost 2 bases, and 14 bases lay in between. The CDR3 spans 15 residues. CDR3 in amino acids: CASSLRTGRPYEQYF. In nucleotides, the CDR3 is TGTGCCAGCAGCTTGAGAACAGGGCGACCCTACGAGCAGTACTTC.

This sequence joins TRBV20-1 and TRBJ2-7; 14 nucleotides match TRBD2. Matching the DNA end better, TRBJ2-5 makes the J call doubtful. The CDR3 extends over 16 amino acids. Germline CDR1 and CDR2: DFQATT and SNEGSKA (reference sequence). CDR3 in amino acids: CSARVGTSGSPETQYF. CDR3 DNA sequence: TGCAGTGCTAGAGTAGGGACTAGCGGGAGTCCCGAGACCCAGTACTTC.

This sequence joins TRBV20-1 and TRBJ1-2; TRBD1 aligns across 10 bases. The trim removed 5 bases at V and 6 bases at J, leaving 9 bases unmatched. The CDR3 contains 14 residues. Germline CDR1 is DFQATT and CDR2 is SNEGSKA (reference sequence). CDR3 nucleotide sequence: TGCAGTGCTCCAGACAGGGGGCGGGAGAATGGCTACACCTTC. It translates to CSAPDRGRENGYTF.

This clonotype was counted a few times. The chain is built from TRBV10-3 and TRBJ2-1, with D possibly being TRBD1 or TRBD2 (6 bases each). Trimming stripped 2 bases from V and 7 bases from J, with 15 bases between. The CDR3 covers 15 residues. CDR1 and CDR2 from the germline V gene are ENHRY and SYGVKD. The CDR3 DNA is TGTGCCATCAGTGAGGTACCGGGGGCTGGGAATGAGCAGTTCTTC. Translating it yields CAISEVPGAGNEQFF.

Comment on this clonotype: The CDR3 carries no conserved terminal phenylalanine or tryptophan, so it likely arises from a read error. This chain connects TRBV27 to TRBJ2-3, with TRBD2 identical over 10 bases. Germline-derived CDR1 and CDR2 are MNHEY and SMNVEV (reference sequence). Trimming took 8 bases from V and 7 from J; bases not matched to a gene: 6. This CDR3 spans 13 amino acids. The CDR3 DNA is TGTGCCAGCGGGTTAGCGGGGGGCCATACGCAGTATTTG. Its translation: CASGLAGGHTQYL.

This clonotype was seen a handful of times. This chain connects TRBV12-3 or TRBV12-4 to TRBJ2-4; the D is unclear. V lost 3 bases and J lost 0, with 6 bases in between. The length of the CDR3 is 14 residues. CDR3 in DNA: TGTGCCAGCAGTTTTGGCGCAGCCAAAAACATTCAGTACTTC. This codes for CASSFGAAKNIQYF.

For the CDR3, the DNA is TGCAGTGCTAGGCCACCGGGACTCTATAACACCGGGGAGCTGTTTTTT. It specifies CSARPPGLYNTGELFF. The chain is built from TRBV20-1 and TRBJ2-2; TRBD2 might be the D (6 bases). V dropped 3 bases and J dropped 2 bases, with 16 bases sitting between them. Germline-derived CDR1 and CDR2 are DFQATT and SNEGSKA (reference sequence). The CDR3 consists of 16 residues.

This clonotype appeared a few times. In DNA, the CDR3 is TGTGCCACCAGTGATCCAACCATGGGACAGGCGCAAGAGACCCAGTACTTC. Translating it yields CATSDPTMGQAQETQYF. The rearrangement uses TRBV24-1 and TRBJ2-5, with 8 nucleotides matching TRBD1. CDR3 length equals 17 residues. Unmatched junction bases numbered 10, after V lost 3 bases and J lost 2 bases. The V gene's germline CDR1 is KGHDR and CDR2 SFDVKD.

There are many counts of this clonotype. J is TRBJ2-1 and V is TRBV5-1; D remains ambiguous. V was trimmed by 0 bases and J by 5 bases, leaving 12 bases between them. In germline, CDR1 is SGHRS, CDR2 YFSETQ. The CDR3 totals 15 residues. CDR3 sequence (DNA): TGCGCCAGCAGCTTGGGCCTAGTCGGCGACAATGAGCAGTTCTTC. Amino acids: CASSLGLVGDNEQFF.

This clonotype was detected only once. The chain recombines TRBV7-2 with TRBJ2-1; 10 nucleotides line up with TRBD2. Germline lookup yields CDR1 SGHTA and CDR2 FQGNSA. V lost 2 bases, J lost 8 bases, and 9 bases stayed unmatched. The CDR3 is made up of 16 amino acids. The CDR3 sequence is CASSLLAGGGGDEQFF. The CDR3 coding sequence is TGTGCCAGCAGCTTATTAGCGGGGGGCGGGGGAGATGAGCAGTTCTTC. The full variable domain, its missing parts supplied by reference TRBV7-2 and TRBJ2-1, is GAGVSQSPSNKVTEKGKDVELRCDPISGHTALYWYRQSLGQGLEFLIYFQGNSAPDKSGLPSDRFSAERTGGSVSTLTIQRTQQEDSAVYLCASSLLAGGGGDEQFFGPGTRLTVL.

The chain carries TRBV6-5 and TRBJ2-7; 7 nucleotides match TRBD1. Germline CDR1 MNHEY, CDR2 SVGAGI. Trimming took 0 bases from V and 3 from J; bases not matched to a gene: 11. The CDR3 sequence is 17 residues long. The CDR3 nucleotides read TGTGCCAGCAGTTACTCTTCAGGGGGAGACCTTATCTACGAGCAGTACTTC. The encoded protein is CASSYSSGGDLIYEQYF.

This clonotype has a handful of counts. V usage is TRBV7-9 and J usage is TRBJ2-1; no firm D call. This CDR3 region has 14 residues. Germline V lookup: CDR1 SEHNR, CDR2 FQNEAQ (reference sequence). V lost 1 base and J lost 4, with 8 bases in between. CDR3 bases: TGTGCCAGCAGCTTAGTCGAAGCTTACAATGAGCAGTTCTTC. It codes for CASSLVEAYNEQFF.

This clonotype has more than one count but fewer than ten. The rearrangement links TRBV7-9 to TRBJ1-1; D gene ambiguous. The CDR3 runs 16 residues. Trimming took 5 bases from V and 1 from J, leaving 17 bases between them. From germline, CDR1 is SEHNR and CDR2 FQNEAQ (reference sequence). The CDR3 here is CASSVGRIDPNTEAFF. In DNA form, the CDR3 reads TGTGCCAGCAGCGTTGGACGGATAGATCCGAACACTGAAGCTTTCTTT.

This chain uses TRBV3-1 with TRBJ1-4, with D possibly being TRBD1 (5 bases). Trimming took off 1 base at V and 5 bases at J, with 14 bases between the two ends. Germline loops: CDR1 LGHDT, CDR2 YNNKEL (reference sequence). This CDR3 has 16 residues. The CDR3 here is CASSQVTGGRNEKLFF. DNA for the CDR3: TGTGCCAGCAGCCAAGTAACTGGGGGGAGGAATGAAAAACTGTTTTTT.

The CDR3 sequence: CAISEGSGAWSNQPQHF. The CDR3, as DNA: TGTGCCATCAGTGAAGGGTCAGGGGCATGGAGCAATCAGCCCCAGCATTTT. The gene calls are TRBV10-3 and TRBJ1-5, with a possible D match to TRBD1 (6 bases). In germline, CDR1 is ENHRY, CDR2 SYGVKD. The CDR3 length is 17 residues. Deletions cut 3 bases from V and 1 base from J, with 16 bases between.

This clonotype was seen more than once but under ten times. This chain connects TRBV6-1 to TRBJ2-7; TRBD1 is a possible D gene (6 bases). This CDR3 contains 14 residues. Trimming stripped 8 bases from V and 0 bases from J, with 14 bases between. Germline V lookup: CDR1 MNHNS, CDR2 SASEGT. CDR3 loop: CASVSGTSSYEQYF. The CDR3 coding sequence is TGTGCCAGCGTCTCCGGGACAAGCTCCTACGAGCAGTACTTC.

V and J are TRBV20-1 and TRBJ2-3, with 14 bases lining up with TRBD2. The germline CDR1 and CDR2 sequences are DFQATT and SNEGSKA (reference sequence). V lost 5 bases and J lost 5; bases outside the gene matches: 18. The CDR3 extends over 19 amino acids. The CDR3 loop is CSAPDSSGTSGSFLDTQYF. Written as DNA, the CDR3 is TGCAGTGCTCCAGACTCCTCCGGGACTAGCGGGAGTTTTTTAGATACGCAGTATTTT.

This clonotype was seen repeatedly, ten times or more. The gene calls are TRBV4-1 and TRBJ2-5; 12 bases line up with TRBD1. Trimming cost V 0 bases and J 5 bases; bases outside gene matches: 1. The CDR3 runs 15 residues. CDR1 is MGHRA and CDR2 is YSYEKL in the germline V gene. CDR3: CASSQEGTGGETQYF. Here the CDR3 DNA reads TGCGCCAGCAGCCAAGAAGGGACAGGGGGCGAGACCCAGTACTTC.

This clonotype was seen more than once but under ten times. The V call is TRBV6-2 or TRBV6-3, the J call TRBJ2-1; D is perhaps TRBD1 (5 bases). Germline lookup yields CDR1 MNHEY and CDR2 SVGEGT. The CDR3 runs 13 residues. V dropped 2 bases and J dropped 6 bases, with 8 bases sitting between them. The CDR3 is CASSYVTANEQFF. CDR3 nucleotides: TGTGCCAGCAGTTACGTGACAGCCAATGAGCAGTTCTTC.

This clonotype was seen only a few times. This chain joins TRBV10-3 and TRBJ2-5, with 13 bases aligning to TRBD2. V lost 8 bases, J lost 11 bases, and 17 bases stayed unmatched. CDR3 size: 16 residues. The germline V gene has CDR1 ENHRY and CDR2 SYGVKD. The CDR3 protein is CAIGLAGEGVDNEQYF. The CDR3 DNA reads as TGTGCCATCGGACTAGCGGGAGAGGGGGTTGACAATGAGCAGTACTTC.

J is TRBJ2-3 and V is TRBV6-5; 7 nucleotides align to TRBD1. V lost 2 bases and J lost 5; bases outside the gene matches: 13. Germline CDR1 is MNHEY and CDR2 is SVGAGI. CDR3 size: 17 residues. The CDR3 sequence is CASSYRRSGGKGDTQYF. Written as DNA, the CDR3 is TGTGCCAGCAGTTACCGGAGGTCAGGGGGAAAAGGAGATACGCAGTATTTT.

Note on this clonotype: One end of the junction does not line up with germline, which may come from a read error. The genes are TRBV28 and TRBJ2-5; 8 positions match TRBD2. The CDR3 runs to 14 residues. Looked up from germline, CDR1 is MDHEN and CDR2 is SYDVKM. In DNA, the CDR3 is TGTGCCAGCAGGCCCAGCGGGGGACAAGAGATCCAGTACTTC. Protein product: CASRPSGGQEIQYF.

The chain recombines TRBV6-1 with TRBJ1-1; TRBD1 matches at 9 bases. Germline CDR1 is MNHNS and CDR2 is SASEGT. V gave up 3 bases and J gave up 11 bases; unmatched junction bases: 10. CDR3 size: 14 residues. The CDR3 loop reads CASSDEPGQGVAFF. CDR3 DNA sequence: TGTGCCAGCAGTGACGAGCCGGGACAGGGAGTTGCTTTCTTT.